The rows below give T cell receptor beta chains drawn from one sample of a study of cytotoxic CD8 clonotypes in ibrutinib-treated CLL. Measured with immunoSEQ multiplex PCR; TCRdb has only the in-frame clones, and not every one. The profile shows about 130,000 clones, roughly 84% of them singletons. The material sequenced was PBMCs, taken after 24 months of ibrutinib treatment. The source is a human donor with chronic lymphocytic leukemia. Both conserved end residues are part of each CDR3. D genes are given only for firm matches.

>TRBD1|TRBV9
CASSVAGTGTREQYF
>NA|TRBV11-2
CASSLQGANTEAFF
>NA|TRBV5-1
CASSLAGVYGYTF
>TRBD2|TRBV5-1
CASRTGLAGTDTQYF
>TRBD1|TRBV27
CASSFEGGPTGPQHF
>NA|TRBV7-3
CASSLKVDSNQPQHF
>NA|TRBV5-1
CASSLEGNRELFF
>NA|TRBV11-1
CASSLPFGRRHTEAFF
>NA|TRBV11-2
CASSSFYDGYTF
>NA|TRBV19
CASSIGRATEAFF
>TRBD1|TRBV7-6
CASSLGQGGAEAFF
>TRBD2|TRBV9
CATAGGAHNEQFF
>NA|TRBV4-3
CASSQELASQGNTDTQYF
>NA|TRBV7-9
CASSLDGNQPQHF
>TRBD1|TRBV7-3
CASSWDRNTEAFF
>NA|TRBV18
CASSPGREGNQPQHF
>NA|TRBV29-1
CSVGQNTEAFF
>NA|TRBV6-1
CASSEDWGSYNEQFF
>NA|TRBV19
CASSIEFRIGSYGYTF
>NA|TRBV5-1
CASSLFDTTTNEKLFF
>NA|TRBV18
CASSPNLRGGNSPLHF
>TRBD1|TRBV5-6
CASSRPAGGSPLHF
>NA|TRBV5-4
CASSLRDGEETQYF
>NA|TRBV18
CASSPSLNPYNEQFF
>NA|TRBV7-9
CASSSGPGEKLFF
>NA|TRBV5-6
CASRPTGRLGYTF
>NA|TRBV7-2
CASSLDNRALNTEAFF
>NA|TRBV27
CASSGPRGAYNSPLHF
>TRBD1|TRBV11-3
CASSYGQGATEAFF
>TRBD1|TRBV4-1
CASSQIGTGGEKLFF
>NA|TRBV5-1
CASSLNNGYNEQFF
>NA|TRBV5-1
CASSTGTAQETQYF
>NA|TRBV7-6
CASSGIRGTNTEAFF
>NA|TRBV28
CASSLSNVLTF
>NA|TRBV9
CASSVGVRMNTEAFF
>NA|TRBV6-1
CASSDRDLVEKLFF
>NA|TRBV4-3
CASSQGPGGNTDTQYF
>NA|TRBV28
CASSLETGELFF
>NA|TRBV11-1
CASSYRMGTEAFF
>NA|TRBV30
CAWSAPTPGVFSEAFF
>TRBD2|TRBV5-1
CASRTSPSSYEQYF
>TRBD1|TRBV5-4
CASSRGQLENTEAFF
>TRBD2|TRBV11-2
CASSELAGVGELFF
>TRBD1|TRBV6-6
CASLNRGGQPQHF
>NA|TRBV7-8
CASSFGVREQYF
>NA|TRBV5-1
CASSLGAANNSPLHF
>NA|TRBV5-4
CASSAFPVRSGQQQETQYF
>TRBD2|TRBV23-1
CASSQSGRGEGSYEQYF
>NA|TRBV7-7
CASSPGTIQETQYF
>NA|TRBV5-1
CASSPGTSTDTQYF
>NA|TRBV15
CATSSWGGLDGYTF
>TRBD2|TRBV4-1
CASRPSFAGDYNEQFF
>TRBD1|TRBV6-1
CASGTGFDEQYF
>NA|TRBV18
CASSPRRGGYGYTF
>NA|TRBV19
CASSPPAVETQYF
>NA|TRBV11-3
CASSLGALNTEAFF
>NA|TRBV19
CASSIRGAASGRAFF